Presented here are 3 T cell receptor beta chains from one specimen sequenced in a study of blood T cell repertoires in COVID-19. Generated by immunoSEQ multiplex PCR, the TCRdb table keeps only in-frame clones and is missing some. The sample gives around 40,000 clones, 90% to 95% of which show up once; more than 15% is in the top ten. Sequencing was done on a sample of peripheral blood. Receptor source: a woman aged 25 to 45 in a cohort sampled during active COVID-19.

This CDR3 is CASSGQGQGKLFF. The CDR3 DNA reads TGTGCCAGCAGTGGGCAGGGACAGGGAAAACTGTTTTTT. V usage is TRBV2 and J usage is TRBJ1-4; TRBD1 matches at 9 bases. This CDR3 has 13 residues. Germline V gives CDR1 SNHLY, CDR2 FYNNEI. Trimming removed 4 bases from V and 10 bases from J; junction bases left unmatched: 4.

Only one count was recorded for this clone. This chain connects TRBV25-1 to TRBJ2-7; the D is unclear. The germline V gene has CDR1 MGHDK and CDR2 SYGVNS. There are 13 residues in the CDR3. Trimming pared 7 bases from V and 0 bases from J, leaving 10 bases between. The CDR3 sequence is CASTRQSSYEQYF. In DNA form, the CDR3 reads TGTGCCAGCACGCGGCAGAGCTCCTACGAGCAGTACTTC.

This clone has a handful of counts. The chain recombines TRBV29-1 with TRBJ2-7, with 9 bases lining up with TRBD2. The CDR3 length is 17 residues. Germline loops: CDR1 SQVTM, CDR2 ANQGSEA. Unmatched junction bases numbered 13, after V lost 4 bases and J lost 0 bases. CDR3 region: CSVGRPKGSGSSYEQYF. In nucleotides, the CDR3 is TGCAGCGTTGGTCGCCCAAAAGGTAGCGGGAGCTCCTACGAGCAGTACTTC.